This TCR beta chain was profiled in a study of long-term antiretroviral therapy in people with HIV. Overall study results and limits: Neither ART adherence, viral resistance nor therapy changes were documented.

Researchers report immunoSEQ v3.0 was run at survey level. Method: immunoSEQ multiplex PCR; TCRdb's copy keeps in-frame clones and lacks some. The repertoire holds 30,000 to 40,000 clones, with roughly three quarters as singletons. Concerning this clone: Antigen: not known.

V lost 2 bases to trimming and J lost 0 bases, with 8 bases between them. The length of the CDR3 is 16 residues. Germline CDR1 and CDR2: ENHRY and SYGVKD. V and J are TRBV10-3 and TRBJ2-6; TRBD2 is a possible D gene (5 bases). The clonotype was recovered from a man in his late teens or twenties with HIV. Sequencing used unsorted PBMCs, obtained 1.9 years after starting antiretroviral therapy. The CDR3 sequence: CAISEGSGSGANVLTF. DNA of the CDR3: TGTGCCATCAGTGAGGGCAGCGGCTCTGGGGCCAACGTCCTGACTTTC.